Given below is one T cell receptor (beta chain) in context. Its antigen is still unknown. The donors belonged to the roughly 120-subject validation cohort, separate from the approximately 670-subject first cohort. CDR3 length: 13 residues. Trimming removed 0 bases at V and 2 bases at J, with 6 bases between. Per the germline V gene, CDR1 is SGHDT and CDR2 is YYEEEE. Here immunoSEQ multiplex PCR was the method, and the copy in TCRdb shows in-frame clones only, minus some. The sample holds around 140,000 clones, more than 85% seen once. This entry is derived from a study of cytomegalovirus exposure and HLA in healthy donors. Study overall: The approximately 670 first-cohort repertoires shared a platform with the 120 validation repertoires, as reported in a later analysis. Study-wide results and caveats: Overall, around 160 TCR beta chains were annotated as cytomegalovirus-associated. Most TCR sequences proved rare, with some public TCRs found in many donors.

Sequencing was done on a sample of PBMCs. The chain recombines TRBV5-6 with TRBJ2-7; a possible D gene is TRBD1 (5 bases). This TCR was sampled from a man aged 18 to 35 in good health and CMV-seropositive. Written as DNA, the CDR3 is TGTGCCAGCAGCTTGGAGGGGCCCTACGAGCAGTACTTC. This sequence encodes CASSLEGPYEQYF.